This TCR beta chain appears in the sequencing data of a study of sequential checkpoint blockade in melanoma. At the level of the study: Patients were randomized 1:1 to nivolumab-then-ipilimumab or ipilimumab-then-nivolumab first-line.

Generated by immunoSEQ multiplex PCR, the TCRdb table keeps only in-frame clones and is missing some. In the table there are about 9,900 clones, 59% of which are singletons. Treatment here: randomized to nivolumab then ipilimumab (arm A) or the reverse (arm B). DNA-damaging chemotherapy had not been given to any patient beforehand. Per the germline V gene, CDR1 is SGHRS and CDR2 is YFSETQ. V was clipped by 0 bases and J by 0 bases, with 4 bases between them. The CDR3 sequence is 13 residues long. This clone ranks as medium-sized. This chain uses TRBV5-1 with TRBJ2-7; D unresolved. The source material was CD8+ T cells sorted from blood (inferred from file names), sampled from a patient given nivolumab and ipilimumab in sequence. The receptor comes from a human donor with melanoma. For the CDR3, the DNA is TGCGCCAGCAGCTTGGGGAGCTCCTACGAGCAGTACTTC. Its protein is CASSLGSSYEQYF.